The 26 T cell receptor beta chains reported below all come from one sample, sequenced in a study of beta chain features in type 1 diabetes. The study's findings and limits: TCRB CDR3s were moderately but significantly shorter in Type 1 diabetes patients in all four CD4+ subsets.

Since all of the isolated RNA was reverse transcribed, expressed TCRB transcripts were what got sequenced. Clones were sequenced by immunoSEQ multiplex PCR, and TCRdb holds only the in-frame ones, with some missing. Altogether over 150,000 clones are present, around a tenth being singletons, with the ten largest covering less than 0.5%. These receptors' targets are unknown. Sequencing was done on a sample of central memory CD4+ T cells from blood. The source is a man aged 25 to 40 with type 1 diabetes.

This clone was seen only a few times. The chain has TRBV7-2 and TRBJ1-2; TRBD1 agrees at 8 bases. Germline V gene lookup returns CDR1 SGHTA and CDR2 FQGNSA. This CDR3 has 13 amino acids. V lost 5 bases and J lost 6; bases outside the gene matches: 5. DNA for the CDR3: TGTGCCAGCAGCGCGTCGACAGGGGATGGCTACACCTTC. The encoded protein is CASSASTGDGYTF. Full variable domain (rest looked up from reference TRBV7-2 and TRBJ1-2): GAGVSQSPSNKVTEKGKDVELRCDPISGHTALYWYRQSLGQGLEFLIYFQGNSAPDKSGLPSDRFSAERTGGSVSTLTIQRTQQEDSAVYLCASSASTGDGYTFGSGTRLTVV.

This chain connects TRBV11-2 to TRBJ2-7; perhaps TRBD2 as D (5 bases). V dropped 4 bases and J dropped 4 bases, with 20 bases sitting between them. CDR3 size: 16 residues. Germline values: CDR1 SGHAT, CDR2 FQNNGV. CDR3: CASSSMLAEGKYEQYF. The CDR3, as DNA: TGTGCCAGCAGCTCCATGCTAGCCGAAGGGAAGTACGAGCAGTACTTC.

This clone was recorded a few times. V usage is TRBV10-3 and J usage is TRBJ2-3; weak D call: TRBD2 (6 bases). This CDR3 spans 14 amino acids. Per germline, CDR1 ENHRY and CDR2 SYGVKD. V lost 11 bases to trimming and J lost 2 bases, with 17 bases between them. Here the CDR3 DNA reads TGTGCCGCCTCATACTGGGACTCCACAGATACGCAGTATTTT. This encodes CAASYWDSTDTQYF.

As for this clone: The identical CDR3 is also encoded by other nucleotide sequences in the sample. The CDR3: CASSLTSGKETQYF. CDR3 DNA sequence: TGTGCCAGCAGTTTGACTAGCGGGAAGGAGACCCAGTACTTC. This rearrangement joins TRBV11-2 to TRBJ2-5; 11 bases map to TRBD2. The germline CDR1 and CDR2 sequences are SGHAT and FQNNGV. The CDR3 totals 14 residues. Germline trimming cut 6 bases from V and 5 bases from J; bases unmatched to any gene: 5.

J is TRBJ1-3 and V is TRBV30; D not certain. The germline V gene has CDR1 GTSNPN and CDR2 SVGIG (reference sequence). The V gene lost 6 bases and the J gene lost 0 bases, with 9 bases spanning the gap. The CDR3 contains 13 residues. For the CDR3, the DNA is TGTGCCTGCGGCGGTCGCTCTGGAAACACCATATATTTT. Translation: CACGGRSGNTIYF. Full variable domain (missing parts from reference TRBV30 and TRBJ1-3): SQTIHQWPATLVQPVGSPLSLECTVEGTSNPNLYWYRQAAGRGLQLLFYSVGIGQISSEVPQNLSASRPQDRQFILSSKKLLLSDSGFYLCACGGRSGNTIYFGEGSWLTVV.

This clone was observed at least ten times. This chain joins TRBV7-9 and TRBJ2-1; 11 bases are shared with TRBD2. V trimming: 1 base; J trimming: 7 bases; junction bases outside the gene matches: 9. The CDR3 totals 17 residues. CDR1 SEHNR and CDR2 FQNEAQ come from the germline V gene (reference sequence). The CDR3 region is CASSLGELAGAGNEQFF. CDR3 DNA sequence: TGTGCCAGCAGCTTAGGGGAACTAGCGGGAGCTGGGAATGAGCAGTTCTTC.

This clone was counted between two and nine times. V and J are TRBV28 and TRBJ2-7; D remains unclear. Per germline, CDR1 MDHEN and CDR2 SYDVKM. V gave up 4 bases and J gave up 6 bases, with 10 bases separating them. CDR3 length: 12 residues. In nucleotides, the CDR3 is TGTGCCAGCAGTTGGTCGCCGGGCGAGCAGTACTTC. Its translation is CASSWSPGEQYF.

V and J are TRBV28 and TRBJ1-2, with a weak D call TRBD1 (6 bases). This CDR3 region has 12 residues. Trimming left V 5 bases short and J 7 bases short, with 11 bases between. The V gene's germline CDR1 is MDHEN and CDR2 SYDVKM. This CDR3 reads CASSRTVSGYTF. CDR3 DNA: TGTGCCAGCAGTCGGACAGTTTCTGGCTACACCTTC.

V usage is TRBV25-1 and J usage is TRBJ2-2; TRBD2 matches at 7 bases. CDR3 length equals 16 residues. From germline, CDR1 is MGHDK and CDR2 SYGVNS. V gave up 7 bases and J gave up 4 bases; unmatched junction bases: 12. In DNA, the CDR3 is TGTGCCAGCACAGAGCGGGGTACGATCGGCACCGGGGAGCTGTTTTTT. This sequence encodes CASTERGTIGTGELFF.

The chain uses TRBV7-8 and TRBJ2-1, with 13 bases that match TRBD2. The V segment lost 6 bases and the J segment 3 bases; nucleotides outside the gene matches: 2. The germline V gene encodes CDR1 SGHVS and CDR2 FQNEAQ. The CDR3 loop spans 15 amino acids. The CDR3 region is CASSWTSGGYNEQFF. CDR3 DNA: TGTGCCAGCAGTTGGACTAGCGGGGGCTACAATGAGCAGTTCTTC.

Concerning this clone itself: This sample includes further DNA sequences coding for the same CDR3. V usage is TRBV19 and J usage is TRBJ2-7; 7 bases are a match to TRBD1. Germline-derived CDR1 and CDR2 are LNHDA and SQIVND (reference sequence). V lost 6 bases and J lost 3; bases outside the gene matches: 5. This CDR3 spans 13 amino acids. Here the CDR3 DNA reads TGTGCCAGTAGCACCGGGGACAGCTACGAGCAGTACTTC. It encodes CASSTGDSYEQYF.

This clone was counted between two and nine times. CDR3 nucleotides: TGTGCCACCAGCAGAGTTCGGAGCGAGGGGGATGAGCAGTTCTTC. It yields the protein CATSRVRSEGDEQFF. The chain links TRBV15 to TRBJ2-1; weak D call: TRBD1 (6 bases). V was shortened by 1 base and J by 8 bases, with 15 bases between the two germline ends. The CDR3 is 15 residues long. Germline V CDR1 and CDR2: LNHNV, YYDKDF (reference sequence).

The chain recombines TRBV14 with TRBJ1-1; D is unresolved. Trimming pared 5 bases from V and 6 bases from J, leaving 13 bases between. Per germline, CDR1 SGHDN and CDR2 FVKESK. The CDR3 spans 13 residues. CDR3: CASSVQRWAEAFF. The DNA for the CDR3 is TGTGCCAGCAGCGTACAGAGATGGGCTGAAGCTTTCTTT.

This chain links TRBV5-4 with TRBJ2-1, with a weak D call TRBD2 (6 bases). Germline-derived CDR1 and CDR2 are SGHNT and YYREEE (reference sequence). The V and J ends lost 4 bases and 5 bases respectively, with 16 bases between them. The length of the CDR3 is 15 residues. The CDR3 protein is CASSLGGRGDNEQFF. The CDR3 region has the DNA TGTGCCAGCAGCCTTGGAGGGCGGGGAGACAATGAGCAGTTCTTC.

The sample holds one count of this clone. J is TRBJ2-6 and V is TRBV5-1; no definite D call. The CDR3 extends over 16 amino acids. Between the trimmed V and J ends, which lost 0 bases and 4 bases, there was a span of 11 bases. The germline V gene encodes CDR1 SGHRS and CDR2 YFSETQ. Here the CDR3 reads CASSLVGVGGANVLTF. In DNA, the CDR3 is TGCGCCAGCAGCTTGGTCGGAGTAGGAGGGGCCAACGTCCTGACTTTC.

The V and J genes are TRBV28 and TRBJ2-3, with 8 bases fitting TRBD2. Per germline, CDR1 MDHEN and CDR2 SYDVKM. This CDR3 spans 12 amino acids. The CDR3 reads CAASGSTDTQYF. The CDR3 DNA reads TGTGCAGCTAGCGGGAGCACAGATACGCAGTATTTT.

The chain carries TRBV5-1 and TRBJ2-3, with D unclear. Trimming took off 0 bases at V and 1 base at J, with 9 bases between the two ends. This CDR3 contains 15 residues. Germline V gene lookup returns CDR1 SGHRS and CDR2 YFSETQ. CDR3 sequence (DNA): TGCGCCAGCAGCTTGGGTGCGCCTGGCACAGATACGCAGTATTTT. Translation: CASSLGAPGTDTQYF.

V gene TRBV28 combines with J gene TRBJ2-3; 14 bases are shared with TRBD2. Trimming removed 11 bases from V and 10 bases from J; junction bases left unmatched: 5. Germline CDR1 and CDR2: MDHEN and SYDVKM. This CDR3 has 12 amino acids. Here the CDR3 reads CAAGTSGGSQYF. The CDR3 DNA reads TGTGCCGCCGGGACTAGCGGGGGCTCGCAGTATTTT.

CDR3 nucleotides: TGTGCCAGCAGCCAGAAGGGCGGGGGACGAACCTTC. Its protein is CASSQKGGGRTF. The V gene is TRBV21-1, the J gene TRBJ1-2. TRBV21-1 is classified as a pseudogene. The CDR3 extends over 12 amino acids.

In its sample, this clone was seen a few times. The rearrangement joins TRBV5-1 to TRBJ2-1, with D possibly being TRBD2 (6 bases). This CDR3 contains 15 residues. Per germline, CDR1 SGHRS and CDR2 YFSETQ. V gave up 3 bases and J gave up 7 bases, with 17 bases separating them. CDR3 in DNA: TGCGCCAGCAGCTCAATGCCTGACGGGAGTAATGAGCAGTTCTTC. It encodes CASSSMPDGSNEQFF.

The chain recombines TRBV5-6 with TRBJ2-7; D not resolved. CDR1 and CDR2 (germline): SGHDT, YYEEEE. Trimming removed 0 bases at V and 9 bases at J, with 13 bases between. The CDR3 runs 13 residues. CDR3 sequence: CASSLGRLRGQYF. The CDR3 DNA follows: TGTGCCAGCAGCTTGGGAAGGCTACGAGGGCAGTACTTC.

This clone was seen only a few times. J is TRBJ2-3 and V is TRBV2; 7 bases map to TRBD1. Trimming removed 5 bases from V and 1 base from J; junction bases left unmatched: 3. The CDR3 is 14 amino acids. Germline CDR1 reads SNHLY; CDR2 reads FYNNEI. The CDR3 region is CASSSGTGTDTQYF. DNA of the CDR3: TGTGCCAGCAGTTCCGGGACAGGCACAGATACGCAGTATTTT. Using reference TRBV2 and TRBJ2-3 for the parts outside the CDR3, the full variable domain is EPEVTQTPSHQVTQMGQEVILRCVPISNHLYFYWYRQILGQKVEFLVSFYNNEISEKSEIFDDQFSVERPDGSNFTLKIRSTKLEDSAMYFCASSSGTGTDTQYFGPGTRLTVL.

The chain employs TRBV5-5 and TRBJ2-2; 7 bases are shared with TRBD1. The CDR3 length is 14 residues. Germline CDR1 SGHKS, CDR2 YYEKEE (reference sequence). The V segment lost 4 bases and the J segment 4 bases; nucleotides outside the gene matches: 4. CDR3 sequence (DNA): TGTGCCAGCAGCCCACAGGGGACCACCGGGGAGCTGTTTTTT. Protein product: CASSPQGTTGELFF. Looking up the rest from reference TRBV5-5 and TRBJ2-2 gives the full variable domain: DAGVTQSPTHLIKTRGQQVTLRCSPISGHKSVSWYQQVLGQGPQFIFQYYEKEERGRGNFPDRFSARQFPNYSSELNVNALLLGDSALYLCASSPQGTTGELFFGEGSRLTVL.

This clone was picked up a small number of times. This chain links TRBV28 with TRBJ2-5; D may be TRBD1 (5 bases). The CDR3 covers 14 residues. Germline V gives CDR1 MDHEN, CDR2 SYDVKM. V lost 6 bases and J 7 bases, leaving 18 bases between the germline ends. In nucleotides, the CDR3 is TGTGCCAGCAGGGCAGGGCGAATCTGGGGGACCCAGTACTTC. It yields the protein CASRAGRIWGTQYF.

CDR3 bases: TGTGCCAGCACCTTCCAAGAGGGCCGGAGTGGCTACACCTTC. Protein product: CASTFQEGRSGYTF. The chain links TRBV7-9 to TRBJ1-2; no clear D. There are 14 residues in the CDR3. The V gene's germline CDR1 is SEHNR and CDR2 FQNEAQ (reference sequence). With 7 bases removed from V and 7 bases from J, the gap between germline ends came to 19 bases.

The genes are TRBV7-9 and TRBJ2-2; TRBD2 matches 12 bases. With V trimmed by 5 bases and J by 5 bases, 9 bases remained unmatched. The CDR3 length is 17 residues. Germline V gene lookup returns CDR1 SEHNR and CDR2 FQNEAQ (reference sequence). In DNA form, the CDR3 reads TGTGCCAGCAGCCCCTCTAGCGGGAGGGCCGTTACCGGGGAGCTGTTTTTT. Amino acids: CASSPSSGRAVTGELFF.